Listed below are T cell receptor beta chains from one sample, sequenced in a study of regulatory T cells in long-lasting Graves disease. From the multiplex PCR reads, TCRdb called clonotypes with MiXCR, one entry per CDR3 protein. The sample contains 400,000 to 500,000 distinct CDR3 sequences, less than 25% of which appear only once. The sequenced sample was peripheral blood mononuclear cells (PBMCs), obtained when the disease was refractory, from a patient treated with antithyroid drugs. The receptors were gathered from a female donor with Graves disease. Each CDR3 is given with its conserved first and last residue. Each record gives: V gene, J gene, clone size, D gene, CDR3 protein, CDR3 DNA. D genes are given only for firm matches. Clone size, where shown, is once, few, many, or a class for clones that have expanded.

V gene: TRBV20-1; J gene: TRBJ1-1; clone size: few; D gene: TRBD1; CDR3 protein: CSATALGTGNTEAFF; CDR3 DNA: TGCAGTGCTACAGCTCTGGGGACAGGGAACACTGAAGCTTTCTTT
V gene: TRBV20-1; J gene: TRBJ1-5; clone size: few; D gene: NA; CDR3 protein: CSARDLQGVQHF; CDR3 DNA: TGCAGTGCTAGAGATCTTCAGGGCGTTCAGCATTTT
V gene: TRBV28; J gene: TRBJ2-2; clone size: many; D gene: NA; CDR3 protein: CASSPARGELFF; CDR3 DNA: TGTGCCAGCAGCCCAGCGAGAGGGGAGCTGTTTTTT
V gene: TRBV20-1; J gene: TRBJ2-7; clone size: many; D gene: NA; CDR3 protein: CSATHGEQYF; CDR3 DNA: TGCAGTGCTACGCACGGCGAGCAGTACTTC
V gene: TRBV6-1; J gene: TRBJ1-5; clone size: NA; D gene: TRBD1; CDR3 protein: CASSPDRVRQPQHF; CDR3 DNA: TGTGCCAGCAGTCCCGACAGGGTCCGTCAGCCCCAGCATTTT
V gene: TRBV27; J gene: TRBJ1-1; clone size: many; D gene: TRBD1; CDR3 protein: CASDTGGSGGNTEAFF; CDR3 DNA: TGTGCCAGCGATACAGGGGGCTCGGGGGGGAACACTGAAGCTTTCTTT
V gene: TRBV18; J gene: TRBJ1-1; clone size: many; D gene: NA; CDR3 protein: CASSPNAGAHTEAFF; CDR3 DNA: TGTGCCAGCTCACCAAATGCAGGGGCGCATACTGAAGCTTTCTTT
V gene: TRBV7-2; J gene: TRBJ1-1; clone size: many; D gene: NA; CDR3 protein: CASSPSTGEAFF; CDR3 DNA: TGTGCCAGCAGCCCGTCGACGGGTGAAGCTTTCTTT
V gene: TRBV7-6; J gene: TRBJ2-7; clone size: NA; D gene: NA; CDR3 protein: CASSLNGGIEQYF; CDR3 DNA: TGTGCCAGCAGCCTAAATGGAGGGATCGAGCAGTACTTC
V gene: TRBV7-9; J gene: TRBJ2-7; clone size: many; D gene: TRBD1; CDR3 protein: CASSGRTGSYEQYF; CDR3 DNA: TGTGCCAGCAGCGGCAGGACAGGGTCCTACGAGCAGTACTTC
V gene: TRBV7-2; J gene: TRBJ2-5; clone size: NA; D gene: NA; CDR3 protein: CASSLTGQTQYF; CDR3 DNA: TGTGCCAGCAGCTTAACTGGACAGACCCAGTACTTC
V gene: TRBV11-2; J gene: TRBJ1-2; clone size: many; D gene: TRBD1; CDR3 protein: CASSSITGQINYGYTF; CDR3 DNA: TGTGCCAGCAGCTCCATAACGGGACAGATAAACTATGGCTACACCTTC
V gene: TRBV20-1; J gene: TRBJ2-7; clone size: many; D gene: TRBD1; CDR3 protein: CSARTQGVSYEQYF; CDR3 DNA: TGCAGTGCAAGAACACAGGGGGTCTCCTACGAGCAGTACTTC
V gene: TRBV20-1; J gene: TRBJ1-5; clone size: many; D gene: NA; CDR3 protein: CSASEGNQPQHF; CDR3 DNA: TGCAGTGCTAGTGAGGGGAATCAGCCCCAGCATTTT
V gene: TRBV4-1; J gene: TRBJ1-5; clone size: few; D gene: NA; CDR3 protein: CASSSQPGGGINQPQHF; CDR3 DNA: TGCGCCAGCAGCTCTCAACCGGGGGGCGGTATCAATCAGCCCCAGCATTTT
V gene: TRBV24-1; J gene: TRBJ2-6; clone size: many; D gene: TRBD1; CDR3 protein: CATSDPDRAGANVLTF; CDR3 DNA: TGTGCCACCAGTGACCCGGACAGGGCTGGGGCCAACGTCCTGACTTTC
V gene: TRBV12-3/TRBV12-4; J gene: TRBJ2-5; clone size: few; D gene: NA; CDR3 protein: CASSRGEGTQYF; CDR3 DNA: TGTGCCAGCAGCCGAGGCGAAGGGACCCAGTACTTC
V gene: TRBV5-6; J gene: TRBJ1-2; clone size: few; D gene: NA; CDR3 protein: CASSPGQALYGYTF; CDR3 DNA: TGTGCCAGCAGCCCTGGGCAGGCCCTCTATGGCTACACCTTC
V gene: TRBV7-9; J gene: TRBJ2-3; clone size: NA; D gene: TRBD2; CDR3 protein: CASSPQRESVNTQYF; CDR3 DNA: TGTGCCAGCAGTCCTCAGCGGGAGAGCGTAAATACGCAGTATTTT
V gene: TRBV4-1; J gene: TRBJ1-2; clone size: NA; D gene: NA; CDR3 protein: CASSPEASRGYTF; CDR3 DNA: TGCGCCAGCAGCCCAGAAGCATCCCGTGGCTACACCTTC
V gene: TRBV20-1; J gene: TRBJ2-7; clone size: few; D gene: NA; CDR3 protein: CSAKRTGVGSYEQYF; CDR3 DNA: TGCAGTGCTAAGAGAACGGGGGTGGGCTCCTACGAGCAGTACTTC
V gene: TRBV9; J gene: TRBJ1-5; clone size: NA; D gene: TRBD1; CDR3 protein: CASSQTGEGYQPQHF; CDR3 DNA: TGTGCCAGCAGCCAAACAGGGGAAGGCTATCAGCCCCAGCATTTT
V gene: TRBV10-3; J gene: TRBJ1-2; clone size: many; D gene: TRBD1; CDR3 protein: CAISVDREDSGYGYTF; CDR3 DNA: TGTGCCATCTCCGTAGACAGGGAAGATTCGGGCTATGGCTACACCTTC
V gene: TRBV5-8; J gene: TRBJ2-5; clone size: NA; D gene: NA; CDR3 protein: CASSLLWGEQETQYF; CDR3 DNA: TGTGCCAGCAGCCTCCTATGGGGGGAGCAAGAGACCCAGTACTTC
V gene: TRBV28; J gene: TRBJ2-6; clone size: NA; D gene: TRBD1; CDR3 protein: CASSSPPGQGDFSGANVLTF; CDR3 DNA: TGTGCCAGCAGTTCCCCACCCGGACAGGGAGACTTCTCTGGGGCCAACGTCCTGACTTTC
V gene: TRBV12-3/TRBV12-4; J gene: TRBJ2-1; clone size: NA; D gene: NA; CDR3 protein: CASSLAVGGQAEQFF; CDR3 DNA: TGTGCCAGCAGTCTAGCAGTTGGAGGCCAGGCTGAGCAGTTCTTC
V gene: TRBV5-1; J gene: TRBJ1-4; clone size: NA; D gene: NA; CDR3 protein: CASSLAMAGRNEKLFF; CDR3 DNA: TGCGCCAGCAGCTTGGCCATGGCAGGGCGAAATGAAAAACTGTTTTTT
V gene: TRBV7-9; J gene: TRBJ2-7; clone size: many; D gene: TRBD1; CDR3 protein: CASSLSTGRLGSEQYF; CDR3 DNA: TGTGCCAGCAGCTTATCGACAGGGCGGCTAGGCTCCGAGCAGTACTTC
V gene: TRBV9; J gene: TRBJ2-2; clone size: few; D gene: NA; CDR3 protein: CASKARDAGELFF; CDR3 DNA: TGTGCCAGCAAGGCCAGGGATGCCGGGGAGCTGTTTTTT
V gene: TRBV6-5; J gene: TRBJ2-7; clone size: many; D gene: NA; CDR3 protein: CASSYRLGDGNEQYF; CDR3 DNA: TGTGCCAGCAGTTACCGGTTGGGGGACGGGAACGAGCAGTACTTC
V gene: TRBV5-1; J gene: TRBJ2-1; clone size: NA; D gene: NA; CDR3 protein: CASSSDSSYNEQFF; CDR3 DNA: TGCGCCAGCAGCTCCGACAGTTCCTACAATGAGCAGTTCTTC
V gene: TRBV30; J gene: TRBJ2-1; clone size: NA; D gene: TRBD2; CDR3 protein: CAWGGRSDEQFF; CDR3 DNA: TGTGCCTGGGGCGGGAGGTCGGATGAGCAGTTCTTC
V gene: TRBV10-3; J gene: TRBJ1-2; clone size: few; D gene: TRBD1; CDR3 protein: CAISESVAGQGTRYTF; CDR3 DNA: TGTGCCATCAGTGAGTCTGTGGCGGGACAGGGAACGCGCTACACCTTC
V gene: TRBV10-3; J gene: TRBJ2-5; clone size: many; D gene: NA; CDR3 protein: CAISESRGTQETQYF; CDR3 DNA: TGTGCCATCAGTGAGTCTCGCGGTACCCAAGAGACCCAGTACTTC
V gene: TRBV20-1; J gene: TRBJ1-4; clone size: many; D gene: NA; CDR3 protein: CSASARGHATNEKLFF; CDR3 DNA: TGCAGTGCCTCGGCCCGGGGTCATGCAACTAATGAAAAACTGTTTTTT
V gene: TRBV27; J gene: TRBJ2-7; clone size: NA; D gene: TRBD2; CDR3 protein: CASSLTSGYYEQYF; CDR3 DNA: TGTGCCAGCAGTTTGACTAGCGGATATTACGAGCAGTACTTC
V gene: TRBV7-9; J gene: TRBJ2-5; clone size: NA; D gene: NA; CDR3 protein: CASSSGWGEETQYF; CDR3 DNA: TGTGCCAGCAGCTCCGGGTGGGGAGAAGAGACCCAGTACTTC
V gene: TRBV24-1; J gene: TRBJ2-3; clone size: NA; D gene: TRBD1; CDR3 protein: CATSDLVGTGIEDTQYF; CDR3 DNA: TGTGCCACCAGTGATCTGGTCGGGACAGGTATAGAAGATACGCAGTATTTT
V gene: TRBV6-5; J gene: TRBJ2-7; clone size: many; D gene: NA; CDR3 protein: CASSYDASTYEQYF; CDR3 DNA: TGTGCCAGCAGTTACGACGCGAGCACCTACGAGCAGTACTTC
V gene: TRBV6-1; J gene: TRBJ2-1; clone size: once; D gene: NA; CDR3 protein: CASTDGGNEQFF; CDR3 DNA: TGTGCCAGCACTGACGGAGGCAATGAGCAGTTCTTC
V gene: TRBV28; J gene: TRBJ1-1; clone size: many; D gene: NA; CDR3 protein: CASSSPQSTGGNTEAFF; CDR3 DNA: TGTGCCAGCTCCTCCCCCCAATCGACAGGCGGGAACACTGAAGCTTTCTTT
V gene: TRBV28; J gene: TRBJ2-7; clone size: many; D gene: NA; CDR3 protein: CASSSLQTPRDEQYF; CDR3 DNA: TGTGCCAGCAGTTCACTCCAGACCCCGCGGGACGAGCAGTACTTC
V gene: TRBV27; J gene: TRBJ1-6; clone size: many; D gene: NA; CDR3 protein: CASSSPSEQGNNSPLHF; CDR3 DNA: TGTGCCAGCAGTTCTCCCTCGGAACAGGGCAATAATTCACCCCTCCACTTT
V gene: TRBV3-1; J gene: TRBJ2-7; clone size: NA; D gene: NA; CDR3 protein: CASSPSSSFWDEQYF; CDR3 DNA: TGTGCCAGCAGCCCCTCTAGTTCTTTTTGGGACGAGCAGTACTTC
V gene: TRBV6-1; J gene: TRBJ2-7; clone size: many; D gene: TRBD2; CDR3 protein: CASIASGTRDEQYF; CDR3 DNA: TGTGCCAGCATTGCTTCCGGGACTAGGGACGAGCAGTACTTC
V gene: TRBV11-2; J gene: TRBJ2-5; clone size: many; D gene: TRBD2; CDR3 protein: CASSSGGAQGETQYF; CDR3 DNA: TGTGCCAGCAGCTCCGGGGGGGCACAAGGAGAGACCCAGTACTTC
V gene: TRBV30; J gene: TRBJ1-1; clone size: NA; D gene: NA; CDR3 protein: CAWSSWGASTEAFF; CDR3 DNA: TGTGCCTGGAGTTCGTGGGGCGCTAGCACTGAAGCTTTCTTT
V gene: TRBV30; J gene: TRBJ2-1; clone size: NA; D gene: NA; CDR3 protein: CAWSGGNEQFF; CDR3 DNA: TGTGCCTGGAGTGGCGGAAATGAGCAGTTCTTC
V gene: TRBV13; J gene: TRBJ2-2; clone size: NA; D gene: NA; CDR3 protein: CASSPGPAGELFF; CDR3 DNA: TGTGCCAGCAGCCCCGGCCCCGCCGGGGAGCTGTTTTTT
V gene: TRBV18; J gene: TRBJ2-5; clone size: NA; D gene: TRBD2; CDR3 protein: CASSPSLVKRGKETQYF; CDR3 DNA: TGTGCCAGCTCACCAAGTCTTGTCAAGCGGGGGAAAGAGACCCAGTACTTC
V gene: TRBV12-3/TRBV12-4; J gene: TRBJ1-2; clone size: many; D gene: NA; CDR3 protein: CASSVLVKYGYTF; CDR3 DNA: TGTGCCAGCAGTGTACTGGTGAAGTATGGCTACACCTTC
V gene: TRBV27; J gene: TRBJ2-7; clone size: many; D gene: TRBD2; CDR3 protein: CASSLAGGLHEQYF; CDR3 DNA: TGTGCCAGCAGTTTGGCGGGAGGGCTCCACGAGCAGTACTTC
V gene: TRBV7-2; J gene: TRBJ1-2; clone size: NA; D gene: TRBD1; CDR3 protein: CASSLRGTGYGYTF; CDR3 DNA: TGTGCCAGCAGCTTAAGGGGGACAGGATATGGCTACACCTTC
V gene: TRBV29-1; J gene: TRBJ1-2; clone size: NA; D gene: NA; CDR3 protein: CSVAGRDYGYTF; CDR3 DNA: TGCAGCGTTGCGGGTAGGGACTATGGCTACACCTTC
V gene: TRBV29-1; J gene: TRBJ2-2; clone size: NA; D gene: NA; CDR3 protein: CSVEVLGTGELFF; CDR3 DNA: TGCAGCGTTGAAGTGTTGGGCACCGGGGAGCTGTTTTTT
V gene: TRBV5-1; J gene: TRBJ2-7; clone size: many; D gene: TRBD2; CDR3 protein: CASSQARGGASYEQYF; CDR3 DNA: TGCGCCAGCAGCCAGGCGAGGGGAGGGGCCTCCTACGAGCAGTACTTC
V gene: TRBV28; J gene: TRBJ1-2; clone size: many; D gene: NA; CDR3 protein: CASSRHSDSYGYTF; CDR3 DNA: TGTGCCAGCAGCCGACATTCGGACAGCTATGGCTACACCTTC
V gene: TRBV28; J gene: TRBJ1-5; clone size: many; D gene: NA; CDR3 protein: CASGSRTDGNQPQHF; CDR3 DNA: TGTGCCAGCGGGAGCAGGACAGACGGCAATCAGCCCCAGCATTTT
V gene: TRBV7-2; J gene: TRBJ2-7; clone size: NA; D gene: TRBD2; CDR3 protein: CASSRGSPLLEQYF; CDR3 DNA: TGTGCCAGCAGCCGCGGGAGTCCCCTCTTAGAGCAGTACTTC
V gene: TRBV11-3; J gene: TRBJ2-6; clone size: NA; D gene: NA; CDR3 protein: CASSLDAGANVLTF; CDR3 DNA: TGTGCCAGCAGCTTAGATGCAGGGGCCAACGTCCTGACTTTC